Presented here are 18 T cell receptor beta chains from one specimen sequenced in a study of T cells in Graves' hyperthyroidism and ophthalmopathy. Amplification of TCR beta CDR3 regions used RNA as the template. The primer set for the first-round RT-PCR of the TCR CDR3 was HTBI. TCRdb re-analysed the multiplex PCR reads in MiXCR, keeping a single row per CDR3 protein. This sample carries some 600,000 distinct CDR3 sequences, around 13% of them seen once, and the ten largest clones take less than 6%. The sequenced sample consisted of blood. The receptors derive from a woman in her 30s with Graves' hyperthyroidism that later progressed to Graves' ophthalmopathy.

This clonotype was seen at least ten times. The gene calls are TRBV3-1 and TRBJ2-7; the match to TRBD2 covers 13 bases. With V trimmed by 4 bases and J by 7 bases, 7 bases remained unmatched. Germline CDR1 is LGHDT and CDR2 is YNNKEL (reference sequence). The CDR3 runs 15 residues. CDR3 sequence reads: CASSRGLAGAGEQYF. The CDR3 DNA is TGTGCCAGCAGCCGAGGACTAGCGGGAGCAGGGGAGCAGTACTTC.

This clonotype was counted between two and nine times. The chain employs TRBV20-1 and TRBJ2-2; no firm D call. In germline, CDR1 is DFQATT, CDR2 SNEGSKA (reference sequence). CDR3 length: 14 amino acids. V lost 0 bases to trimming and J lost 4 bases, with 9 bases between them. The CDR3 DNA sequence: TGCAGTGCTAGAGACTACGTCAGCACCGGGGAGCTGTTTTTT. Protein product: CSARDYVSTGELFF.

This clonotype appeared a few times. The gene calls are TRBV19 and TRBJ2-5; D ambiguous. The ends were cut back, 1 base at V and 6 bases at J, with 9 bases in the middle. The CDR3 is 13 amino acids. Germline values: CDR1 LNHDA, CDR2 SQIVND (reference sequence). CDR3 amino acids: CASSIGQSKTQYF. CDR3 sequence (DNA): TGTGCCAGTAGTATAGGGCAGTCGAAGACCCAGTACTTC.

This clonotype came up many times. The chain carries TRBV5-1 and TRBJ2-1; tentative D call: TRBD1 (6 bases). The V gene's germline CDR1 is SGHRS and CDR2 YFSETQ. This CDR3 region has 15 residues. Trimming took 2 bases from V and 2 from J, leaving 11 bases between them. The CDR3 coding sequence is TGCGCCAGCAGCTTAACTACAGGGACCTACAATGAGCAGTTCTTC. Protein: CASSLTTGTYNEQFF.

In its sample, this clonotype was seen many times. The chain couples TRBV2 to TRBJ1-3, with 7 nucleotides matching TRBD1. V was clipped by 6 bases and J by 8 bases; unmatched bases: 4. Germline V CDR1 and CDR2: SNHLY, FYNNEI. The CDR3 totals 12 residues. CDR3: CASRRQGDTIYF. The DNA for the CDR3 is TGTGCCAGCAGGAGACAGGGCGACACCATATATTTT.

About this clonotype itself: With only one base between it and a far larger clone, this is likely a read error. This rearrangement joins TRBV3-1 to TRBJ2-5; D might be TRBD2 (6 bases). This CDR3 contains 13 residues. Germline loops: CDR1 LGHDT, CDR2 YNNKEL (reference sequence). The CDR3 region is CAISPRRGETQYF. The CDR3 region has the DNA TGTGCCATCAGCCCCAGGAGGGGTGAGACCCAGTACTTC.

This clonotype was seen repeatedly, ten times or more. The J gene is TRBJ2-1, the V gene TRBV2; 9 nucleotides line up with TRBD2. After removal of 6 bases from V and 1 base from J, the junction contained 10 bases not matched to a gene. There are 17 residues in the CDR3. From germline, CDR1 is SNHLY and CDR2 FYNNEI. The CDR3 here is CASRALAGLQSYNEQFF. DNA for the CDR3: TGTGCCAGCAGGGCGCTAGCGGGATTACAATCCTACAATGAGCAGTTCTTC.

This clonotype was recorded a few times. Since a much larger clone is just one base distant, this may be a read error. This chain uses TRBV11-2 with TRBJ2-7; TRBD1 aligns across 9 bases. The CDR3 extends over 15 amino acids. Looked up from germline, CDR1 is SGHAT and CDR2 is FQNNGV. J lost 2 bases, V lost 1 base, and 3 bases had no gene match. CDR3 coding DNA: TGTGCCAGCAGCTTAGGTAGGGACAGGGCCTACGAGCAGTACTTC. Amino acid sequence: CASSLGRDRAYEQYF.

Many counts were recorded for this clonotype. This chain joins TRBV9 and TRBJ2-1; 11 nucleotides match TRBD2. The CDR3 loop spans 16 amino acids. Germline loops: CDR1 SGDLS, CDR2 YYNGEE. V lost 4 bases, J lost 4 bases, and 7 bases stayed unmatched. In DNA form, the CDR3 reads TGTGCCAGCAGCCGGTGGACTAGCGGGTATTACAATGAGCAGTTCTTC. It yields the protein CASSRWTSGYYNEQFF.

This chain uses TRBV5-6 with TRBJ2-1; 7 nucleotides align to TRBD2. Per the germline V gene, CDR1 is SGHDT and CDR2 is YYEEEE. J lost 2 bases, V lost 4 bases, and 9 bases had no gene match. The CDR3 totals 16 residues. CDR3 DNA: TGTGCCAGCAGCCGCGTGGCGGGAGCTACCTACAATGAGCAGTTCTTC. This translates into CASSRVAGATYNEQFF.

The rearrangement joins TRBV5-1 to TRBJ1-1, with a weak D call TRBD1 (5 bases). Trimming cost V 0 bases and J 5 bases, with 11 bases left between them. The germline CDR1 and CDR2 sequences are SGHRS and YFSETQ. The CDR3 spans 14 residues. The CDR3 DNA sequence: TGCGCCAGCAGCTTGGCGCCAGGGCAAACTGAAGCTTTCTTT. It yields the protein CASSLAPGQTEAFF.

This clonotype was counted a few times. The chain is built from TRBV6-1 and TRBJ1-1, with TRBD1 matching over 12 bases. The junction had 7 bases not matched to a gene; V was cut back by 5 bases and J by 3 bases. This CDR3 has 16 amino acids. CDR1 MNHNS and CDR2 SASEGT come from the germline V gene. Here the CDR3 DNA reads TGTGCCAGCAGTTCGCCGGGACAGGGGGCTCACACTGAAGCTTTCTTT. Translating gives CASSSPGQGAHTEAFF.

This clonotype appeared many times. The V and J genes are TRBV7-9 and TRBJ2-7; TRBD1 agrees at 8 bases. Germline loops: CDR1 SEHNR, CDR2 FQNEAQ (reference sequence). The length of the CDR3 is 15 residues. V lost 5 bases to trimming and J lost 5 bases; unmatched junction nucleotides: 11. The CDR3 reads CASSHPTDREDEQYF. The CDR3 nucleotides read TGTGCCAGCAGCCATCCTACGGACAGGGAGGACGAGCAGTACTTC.

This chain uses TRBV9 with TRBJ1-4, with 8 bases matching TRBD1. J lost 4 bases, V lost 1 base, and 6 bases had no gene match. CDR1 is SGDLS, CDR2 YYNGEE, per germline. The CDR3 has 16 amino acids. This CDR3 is CASSVTSGGDNEKLFF. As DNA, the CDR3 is TGTGCCAGCAGCGTAACTTCAGGGGGCGATAATGAAAAACTGTTTTTT.

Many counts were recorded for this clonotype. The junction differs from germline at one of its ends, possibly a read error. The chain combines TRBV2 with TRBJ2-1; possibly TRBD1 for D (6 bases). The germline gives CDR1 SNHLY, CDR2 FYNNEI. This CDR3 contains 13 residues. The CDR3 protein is CASREERGSEQFF. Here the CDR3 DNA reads TGTGCCAGCAGGGAAGAGAGGGGGAGTGAGCAGTTCTTC. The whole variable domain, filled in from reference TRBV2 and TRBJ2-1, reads EPEVTQTPSHQVTQMGQEVILRCVPISNHLYFYWYRQILGQKVEFLVSFYNNEISEKSEIFDDQFSVERPDGSNFTLKIRSTKLEDSAMYFCASREERGSEQFFGPGTRLTVL.

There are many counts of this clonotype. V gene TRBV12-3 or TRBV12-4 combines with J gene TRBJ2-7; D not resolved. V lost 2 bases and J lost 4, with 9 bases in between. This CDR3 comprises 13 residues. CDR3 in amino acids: CASSLSLGYEQYF. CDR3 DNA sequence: TGTGCCAGCAGTTTATCGCTAGGGTACGAGCAGTACTTC.

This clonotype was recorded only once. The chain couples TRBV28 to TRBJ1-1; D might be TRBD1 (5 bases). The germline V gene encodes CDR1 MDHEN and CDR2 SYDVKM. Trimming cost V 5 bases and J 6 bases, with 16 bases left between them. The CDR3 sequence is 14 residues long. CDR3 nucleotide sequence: TGTGCCAGCAGTGCAGACCCTCCGGGGGCTGAAGCTTTCTTT. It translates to CASSADPPGAEAFF.

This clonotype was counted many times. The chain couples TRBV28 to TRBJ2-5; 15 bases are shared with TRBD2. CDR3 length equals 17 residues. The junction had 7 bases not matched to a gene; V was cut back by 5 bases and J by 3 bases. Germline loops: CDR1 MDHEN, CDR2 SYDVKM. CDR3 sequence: CASSPPGLAGGKETQYF. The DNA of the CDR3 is TGTGCCAGCAGTCCCCCGGGACTAGCGGGGGGTAAAGAGACCCAGTACTTC.